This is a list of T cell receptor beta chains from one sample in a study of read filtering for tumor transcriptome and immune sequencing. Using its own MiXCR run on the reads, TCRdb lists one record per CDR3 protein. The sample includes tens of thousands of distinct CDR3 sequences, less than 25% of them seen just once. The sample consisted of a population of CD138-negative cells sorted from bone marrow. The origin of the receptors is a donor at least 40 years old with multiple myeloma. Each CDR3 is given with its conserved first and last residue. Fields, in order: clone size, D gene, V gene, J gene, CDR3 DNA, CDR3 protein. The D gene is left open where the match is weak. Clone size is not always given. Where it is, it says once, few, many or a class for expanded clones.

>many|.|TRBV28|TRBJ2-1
TGTGCCAGCAGTCCTTATCTCAGGAGCGGCAATGAGCAGTTCTTC
CASSPYLRSGNEQFF
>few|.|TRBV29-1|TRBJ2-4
TGCAGCGTCCTCTACAGAGACTCGAAAAACATTCAGTACTTC
CSVLYRDSKNIQYF
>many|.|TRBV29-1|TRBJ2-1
TGCAGCGTCGTCGACCAAACGAATCACAATGAGCAGTTCTTC
CSVVDQTNHNEQFF
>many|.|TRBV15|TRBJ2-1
TGTGCCACCAGCAGGCAGGGGGCGGGAGGGTACAATGAGCAGTTCTTC
CATSRQGAGGYNEQFF
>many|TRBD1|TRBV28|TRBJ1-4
TGTGCCAGCAGCCCAGTCCGGGACAGGGAAGAAAAACTGTTTTTT
CASSPVRDREEKLFF
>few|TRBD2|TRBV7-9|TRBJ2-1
TGTGCCAGCAGCCCCTCGGGGGTAGCGGGGGCCAGCTCCTACAATGAGCAGTTCTTC
CASSPSGVAGASSYNEQFF
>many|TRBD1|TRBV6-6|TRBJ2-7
TGTGCCAGCAGTTATCGACAGGGTGGGTCCTACGAGCAGTACTTC
CASSYRQGGSYEQYF
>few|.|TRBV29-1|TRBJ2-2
TGCAGCGTTGTGGGACTCTTGAACACCGGGGAGCTGTTTTTT
CSVVGLLNTGELFF
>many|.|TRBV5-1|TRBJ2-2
TGCGCCAGCAGCGACACCGGGGAGCTGTTTTTT
CASSDTGELFF
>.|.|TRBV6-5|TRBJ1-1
TGTGCCAGCAACTCCTGGGGTCAGACTGAAGCTTTCTTT
CASNSWGQTEAFF
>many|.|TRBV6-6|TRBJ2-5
TGTGCCAGCAGTTACTCGACCACTAGCCAAGAGACCCAGTACTTC
CASSYSTTSQETQYF
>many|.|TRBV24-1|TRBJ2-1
TGTGCCACCAGTGGGGCTAGGGATGAGCAGTTCTTC
CATSGARDEQFF
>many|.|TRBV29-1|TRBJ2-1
TGCAGCGTTGAGGTCACTACCAATGAGCAGTTCTTC
CSVEVTTNEQFF
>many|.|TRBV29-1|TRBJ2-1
TGCAGCGGGGGGGACATCTCCTACAATGAGCAGTTCTTC
CSGGDISYNEQFF
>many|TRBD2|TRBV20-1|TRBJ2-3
TGCAGTGCTTGCCCACGTCGACTAGCGGGGGGAGATACGCAGTATTTT
CSACPRRLAGGDTQYF
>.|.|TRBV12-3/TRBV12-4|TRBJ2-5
TGTGCCAGCAGTCAATCCGGGACTCACAGTTCCTTC
CASSQSGTHSSF
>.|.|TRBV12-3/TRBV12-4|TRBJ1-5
TGTGCCAGCAGTTTAAGGCAGGGCACTGGTCAGCCCCAGCATTTT
CASSLRQGTGQPQHF
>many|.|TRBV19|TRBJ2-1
TGTGCCAGTAGTAATTTCGATGAGCAGTTCTTC
CASSNFDEQFF
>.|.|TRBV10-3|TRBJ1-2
TGTGCCATCGGTGAGTCAGTATCGGGGTCGGCCGGCTACACCTTC
CAIGESVSGSAGYTF
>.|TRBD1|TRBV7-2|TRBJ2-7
TGTGCCAGCAGCTTCCACGCCGGGACAGGGTCTGAGCAGTACTTC
CASSFHAGTGSEQYF
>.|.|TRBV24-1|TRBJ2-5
TGTGCCTTCCTCCTTGGAGGGTTAGAGACCCAGTACTTC
CAFLLGGLETQYF
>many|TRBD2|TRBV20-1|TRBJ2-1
TGCAGTGCTAGGGGACTAGCGGGACTCTACAATGAGCAGTTCTTC
CSARGLAGLYNEQFF
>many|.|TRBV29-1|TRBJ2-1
TGCAGCGTTTTCGGGGGCAGCTCCTACAATGAGCAGTTCTTC
CSVFGGSSYNEQFF
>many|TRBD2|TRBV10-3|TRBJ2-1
TGTGCCATCAGGGGAGGAGCGGGAGGGCCTTCCAATGAGCAGTTCTTC
CAIRGGAGGPSNEQFF
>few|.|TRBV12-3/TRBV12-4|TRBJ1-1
TGTGCCAGCAGTTTAGCCCGGGACACTGAAGCTTTCTTT
CASSLARDTEAFF
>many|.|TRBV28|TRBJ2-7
TGTGCCAGCAGTTTAGAAGTAGCGGACCCCTCCTACGAGCAGTACTTC
CASSLEVADPSYEQYF
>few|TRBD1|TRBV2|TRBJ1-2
TGTGCCAGCACCGGACAGGGGGCGCAGGCCTATGGCTACACCTTC
CASTGQGAQAYGYTF
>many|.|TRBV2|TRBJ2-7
TGTGCCAGCAGTGACCTCGCCGCCATGAGGTACTTC
CASSDLAAMRYF
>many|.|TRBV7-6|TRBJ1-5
TGTGCCAGCAGCCCAGATCCGGACACCACCCAGCCCCAGCATTTT
CASSPDPDTTQPQHF
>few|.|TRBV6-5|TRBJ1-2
TGTGCCAGCAGTTACAGGGGAGGGGTTAAGGATGGCTACACCTTC
CASSYRGGVKDGYTF
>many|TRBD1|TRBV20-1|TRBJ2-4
TGCAGTGCGCGGACAGGGACTCACCAAAACATTCAGTACTTC
CSARTGTHQNIQYF
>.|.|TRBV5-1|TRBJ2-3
TGCGCCAGCAGCCATGAGGGCCTCGGGACCTCGACGTATTTT
CASSHEGLGTSTYF
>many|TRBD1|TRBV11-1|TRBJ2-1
TGTGCCAGCAGCCGCAGACAGGGGGAAGGCAATGAGCAGTTCTTC
CASSRRQGEGNEQFF
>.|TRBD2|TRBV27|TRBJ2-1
TGTGCCAGCAGTTTATCCCCGAGCGGGGGGGCCCACAATGAGCAGTTCTTC
CASSLSPSGGAHNEQFF
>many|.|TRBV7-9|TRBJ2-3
TGTGCCAGCAGCTCCAACCGGGGGCGAGCAAGCACAGATACGCAGTATTTT
CASSSNRGRASTDTQYF
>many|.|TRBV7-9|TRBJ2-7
TGTGCCAGCAGCTTCTCGGACCGGTACGAGCAGTACTTC
CASSFSDRYEQYF
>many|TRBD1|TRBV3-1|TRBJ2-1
TGTGCCAGCAGCCTCGGGGACAGGCAGTTCTTC
CASSLGDRQFF